This T cell receptor (beta chain) was captured by sequencing in a study of T cell responses to AZD1222 COVID-19 vaccine. Using immunoSEQ multiplex PCR, the repertoire was profiled, and TCRdb retains in-frame clones only, with some absent. Of 150,000 or so clones in the sample, about 91% were seen once. The CDR3 has 14 residues. V was clipped by 0 bases and J by 9 bases, with 10 bases between them. In germline, CDR1 is SGDLS, CDR2 YYNGEE. V gene TRBV9 combines with J gene TRBJ1-6, with D uncertain. This sequence originates from an adult in good health. This specimen was peripheral blood, taken on day 0 of AZD1222 vaccination. CDR3 sequence reads: CASSVGGGGSPLHF. CDR3 bases: TGTGCCAGCAGCGTAGGGGGTGGAGGTTCACCCCTCCACTTT.